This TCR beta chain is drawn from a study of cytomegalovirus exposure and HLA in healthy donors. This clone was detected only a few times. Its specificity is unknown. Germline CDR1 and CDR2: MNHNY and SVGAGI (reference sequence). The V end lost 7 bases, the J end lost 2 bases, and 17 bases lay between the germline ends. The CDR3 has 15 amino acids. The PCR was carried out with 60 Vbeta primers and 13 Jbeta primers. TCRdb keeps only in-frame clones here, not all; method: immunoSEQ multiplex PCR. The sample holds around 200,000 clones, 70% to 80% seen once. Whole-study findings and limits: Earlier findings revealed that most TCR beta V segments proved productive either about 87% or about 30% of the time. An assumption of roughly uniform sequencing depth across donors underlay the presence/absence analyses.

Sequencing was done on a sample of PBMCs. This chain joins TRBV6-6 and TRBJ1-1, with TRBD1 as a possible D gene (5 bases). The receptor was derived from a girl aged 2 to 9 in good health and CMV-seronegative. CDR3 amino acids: CASKPGGEYNTEAFF. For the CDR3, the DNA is TGTGCCAGCAAACCCGGGGGGGAGTATAACACTGAAGCTTTCTTT.